This TCR beta chain stems from a study of CD8+ T cells in alopecia areata. Whole-study context: Those treated were given oral tofacitinib at 5 to 10 mg twice daily.

This clone was observed a handful of times. The antigen remains undetermined. Lesional scalp punch biopsies and peripheral blood were collected from alopecia areata patients. cDNA prepared by RNA extraction and subsequent reverse transcription served as the template for sequencing. The method was immunoSEQ multiplex PCR; TCRdb's version includes in-frame clones alone and lacks a portion of them. The table includes some 170,000 clones, 67% detected once. Study-wide points: Lesional scalp, especially alopecia totalis/universalis, showed higher clonality than normal scalp. Against the mouse data, patients shared TCRs less clearly, possibly for HLA reasons.

This TCR came from a human donor with alopecia areata. The sample was CD8+ T cells sorted from blood, taken at week 0.

Here the CDR3 reads CASSDTGRSNQPQHF. Written as DNA, the CDR3 is TGTGCCAGCAGCGACACAGGGCGCAGCAATCAGCCCCAGCATTTT. V gene TRBV7-9 combines with J gene TRBJ1-5, with D perhaps matching TRBD1 (6 bases). This CDR3 contains 15 residues. V lost 5 bases, J lost 1 base, and 12 bases lay in between. Germline CDR1 and CDR2: SEHNR and FQNEAQ (reference sequence).